The 14 T cell receptor beta chains below were found in one sample sequenced in a study of PD-1 blockade in mismatch repair-deficient tumors. The table came from immunoSEQ multiplex PCR; TCRdb's copy has only in-frame clones and leaves some out. The profile shows approximately 130,000 clones, more than 85% of them singletons. The sample in question was peripheral blood, obtained 44 weeks after starting pembrolizumab. The receptors here all came from an adult with mismatch repair-deficient cancer.

The chain uses TRBV6-6 and TRBJ1-4, with D uncertain. The CDR3 loop spans 15 amino acids. V lost 2 bases and J lost 3, with 10 bases in between. Germline V gives CDR1 MNHNY, CDR2 SVGAGI (reference sequence). CDR3 loop: CASSYPGTANEKLFF. Written as DNA, the CDR3 is TGTGCCAGCAGTTACCCTGGTACAGCTAATGAAAAACTGTTTTTT.

The rearrangement uses TRBV6-6 and TRBJ1-5, with a weak D call TRBD1 (5 bases). The V gene's germline CDR1 is MNHNY and CDR2 SVGAGI (reference sequence). The CDR3 loop spans 14 amino acids. V was pared by 5 bases and J by 2 bases, with 10 bases between. DNA for the CDR3: TGTGCCAGCAGTCCCAGGGTGGGCAATCAGCCCCAGCATTTT. Its translation: CASSPRVGNQPQHF.

This rearrangement joins TRBV7-3 to TRBJ2-3, with 10 bases that match TRBD2. The germline CDR1 and CDR2 sequences are SGHTA and FQGTGA. The length of the CDR3 is 13 residues. The V segment lost 3 bases and the J segment 9 bases; nucleotides outside the gene matches: 3. The CDR3 is CASSFGLAETQYF. The CDR3 nucleotides are TGTGCCAGCAGCTTCGGACTAGCGGAGACGCAGTATTTT.

V and J are TRBV4-1 and TRBJ2-5; D is perhaps TRBD1 (6 bases). Germline V gene sequence: CDR1 MGHRA, CDR2 YSYEKL. V was pared by 8 bases and J by 0 bases, with 13 bases between. The CDR3 has 14 amino acids. The CDR3 protein is CASGQSEYQETQYF. CDR3 sequence (DNA): TGCGCCAGCGGACAGTCCGAGTACCAAGAGACCCAGTACTTC.

The chain links TRBV19 to TRBJ1-5; D is possibly TRBD1 (6 bases). V lost 4 bases, J lost 7 bases, and 11 bases lay in between. This CDR3 is built from 13 residues. Germline loops: CDR1 LNHDA, CDR2 SQIVND (reference sequence). CDR3: CASSTGARQPQHF. The CDR3 region has the DNA TGTGCCAGTAGTACGGGGGCCCGGCAGCCCCAGCATTTT.

The V and J genes are TRBV29-1 and TRBJ1-1; no firm D call. V lost 5 bases to trimming and J lost 4 bases, with 8 bases between them. Germline V gene lookup returns CDR1 SQVTM and CDR2 ANQGSEA. This CDR3 contains 11 residues. CDR3 nucleotides: TGCAGCGTTCCTCGGGGCACTGAAGCTTTCTTT. It specifies CSVPRGTEAFF.

In DNA form, the CDR3 reads TGTGCCACCGGCAGGCAGCCAGGGGAGACCCAGTACTTC. The encoded protein is CATGRQPGETQYF. V usage is TRBV7-3 and J usage is TRBJ2-5; a weak D match, TRBD1 (5 bases). V was shortened by 10 bases and J by 5 bases, with 17 bases between the two germline ends. The germline V gene encodes CDR1 SGHTA and CDR2 FQGTGA. CDR3 length: 13 amino acids.

V usage is TRBV5-1 and J usage is TRBJ1-2; D remains unclear. CDR3 size: 13 residues. In germline, CDR1 is SGHRS, CDR2 YFSETQ. The germline V and J ends were trimmed by 4 bases and 0 bases, with 7 bases remaining between them. CDR3 sequence reads: CASSQESNYGYTF. CDR3 in DNA: TGCGCCAGCAGCCAAGAGTCTAACTATGGCTACACCTTC. Drawing the rest from reference TRBV5-1 and TRBJ1-2, the complete variable domain is KAGVTQTPRYLIKTRGQQVTLSCSPISGHRSVSWYQQTPGQGLQFLFEYFSETQRNKGNFPGRFSGRQFSNSRSEMNVSTLELGDSALYLCASSQESNYGYTFGSGTRLTVV.

V gene TRBV28 combines with J gene TRBJ2-7, with 8 bases aligning to TRBD2. The CDR3 has 14 residues. Germline trimming cut 7 bases from V and 2 bases from J; bases unmatched to any gene: 7. The germline V gene has CDR1 MDHEN and CDR2 SYDVKM. The CDR3 spells CASIERENPYEQYF. The CDR3 bases are TGTGCCAGCATTGAGCGGGAGAATCCCTACGAGCAGTACTTC.

The V call is TRBV7-9, the J call TRBJ2-2, with D possibly matching TRBD1 (5 bases). Germline CDR1 is SEHNR and CDR2 is FQNEAQ (reference sequence). Trimming stripped 2 bases from V and 0 bases from J, with 10 bases between. This CDR3 is built from 16 residues. In DNA form, the CDR3 reads TGTGCCAGCAGCTTATTCAGGGCTGCGAACACCGGGGAGCTGTTTTTT. Residues: CASSLFRAANTGELFF.

The chain couples TRBV12-2 to TRBJ2-1; the table's D gene call, TRBD1, was not cross checked with the DNA. TRBV12-2 is reported as a pseudogene. The CDR3 length is 17 residues. The CDR3 DNA follows: TGTGCAAGTCGCTTAGGCCTGACAGGGTGGCCCTACAATGAGCAGTTCTTC. This gives the protein CASRLGLTGWPYNEQFF.

V gene TRBV30 combines with J gene TRBJ2-3; 10 nucleotides line up with TRBD1. Per the germline V gene, CDR1 is GTSNPN and CDR2 is SVGIG (reference sequence). With 8 bases clipped from V and 2 bases from J, the junction kept 10 bases outside the gene matches. The CDR3 length is 15 residues. CDR3 in DNA: TGTGCCGGGACAGGGGCGGGGGGTTACACAGATACGCAGTATTTT. Translating it yields CAGTGAGGYTDTQYF.

To note about this clone: One junction end does not reproduce the germline sequence, and a read error may be involved. The rearrangement uses TRBV7-7 and TRBJ2-5, with D possibly TRBD1 on 6 matching bases. The CDR3 loop spans 18 amino acids. In germline, CDR1 is SSHAT, CDR2 FNYEAQ (reference sequence). CDR3 nucleotides: TGTGCTAGCAGCTCATTGGGTAGGAAGGGGACAAAGGGTGAGACCCAGTACTTC. Translated, it gives CASSSLGRKGTKGETQYF.

The chain has TRBV4-3 and TRBJ2-3, with TRBD2 matching 7 bases. CDR1 is LGHNA and CDR2 is YSLEER in the germline V gene. The CDR3 spans 16 residues. After removal of 0 bases from V and 5 bases from J, the junction contained 8 bases not matched to a gene. The CDR3 region has the DNA TGCGCCAGCAGCCAAGACTTGGCGGGAGAACTAGATACGCAGTATTTT. Encoded protein: CASSQDLAGELDTQYF.